The 22 T cell receptor beta chains listed next were all sequenced from one sample in a study of blood T cell repertoires in COVID-19. Profiled with immunoSEQ multiplex PCR; TCRdb holds only in-frame clones, not every one. In the table there are around 150,000 clones, 70% to 80% of which are singletons. Input material: peripheral blood. Receptor source: a man between 60 and 75 years old with acute or convalescent COVID-19.

This clone was found once. The chain uses TRBV6-5 and TRBJ2-1, with TRBD1 matching 8 bases. Germline assignment: CDR1 MNHEY and CDR2 SVGAGI. V lost 0 bases to trimming and J lost 7 bases; unmatched junction nucleotides: 8. The CDR3 sequence is 16 residues long. The CDR3 loop is CASSYSTGARVNEQFF. CDR3 nucleotide sequence: TGTGCCAGCAGTTACTCGACAGGGGCCCGAGTGAATGAGCAGTTCTTC.

This chain links TRBV11-1 with TRBJ2-5; 8 nucleotides align to TRBD1. Unmatched junction bases numbered 10, after V lost 6 bases and J lost 4 bases. Germline-derived CDR1 and CDR2 are SGHAT and FQDESV (reference sequence). This CDR3 contains 15 residues. CDR3 sequence: CASRFDRGGRETQYF. The CDR3 DNA sequence: TGTGCCAGCAGATTCGACAGGGGCGGAAGAGAGACCCAGTACTTC.

This chain joins TRBV29-1 and TRBJ2-5; 12 positions match TRBD2. This CDR3 has 14 residues. Trimming cost V 7 bases and J 7 bases; bases outside gene matches: 10. CDR1 is SQVTM and CDR2 is ANQGSEA in the germline V gene. Written as DNA, the CDR3 is TGCAGCGATACACTAGCGGGGGGCTTTACGACCCAGTACTTC. Protein: CSDTLAGGFTTQYF.

In this sample, this clone turned up a few times. The rearrangement uses TRBV6-1 and TRBJ1-2, with 9 bases identical to TRBD1. Germline V gene data show CDR1 as MNHNS and CDR2 as SASEGT. Losses at the gene ends were 2 bases for V and 3 bases for J; bases not matched to a gene: 1. The CDR3 spans 14 residues. CDR3 DNA sequence: TGTGCCAGCAGTGAAACAGGGGGCGACTATGGCTACACCTTC. It codes for CASSETGGDYGYTF.

The chain recombines TRBV18 with TRBJ2-2; tentative D call: TRBD2 (7 bases). The CDR3 sequence is 14 residues long. Germline V CDR1 and CDR2: KGHSH, LQKENI. The V and J ends lost 0 bases and 9 bases respectively, with 11 bases between them. CDR3 region: CASSPPGGARELFF. The CDR3 bases are TGTGCCAGCTCACCACCGGGGGGGGCCCGGGAGCTGTTTTTT.

This chain uses TRBV6-5 with TRBJ1-6, with no clear D. The CDR3 contains 14 residues. Trimming stripped 6 bases from V and 9 bases from J, with 15 bases between. CDR1 is MNHEY and CDR2 is SVGAGI in the germline V gene. CDR3 loop: CASRGMEVFSPLHF. In DNA form, the CDR3 reads TGTGCCAGCAGGGGAATGGAGGTTTTTTCACCCCTCCACTTT.

The V gene is TRBV6-2 or TRBV6-3, the J gene TRBJ2-1; 8 bases line up with TRBD2. There are 15 residues in the CDR3. Germline CDR1 MNHEY, CDR2 SVGEGT. V shed 2 bases, J shed 8 bases, and the junction held 8 bases outside the gene matches. The CDR3 DNA reads as TGTGCCAGCAGTTACATCCCGGGGGGGCAACATGAGCAGTTCTTC. This codes for CASSYIPGGQHEQFF.

This clone appeared a few times. This sequence joins TRBV21-1 and TRBJ1-5; TRBD1 reflects the table's D call only, with no check against the DNA. TRBV21-1 is an annotated pseudogene. The CDR3 contains 14 residues. The CDR3 here is CASSKVCRGAPQHF. In DNA form, the CDR3 reads TGTGCCAGCAGCAAAGTATGCAGGGGAGCGCCCCAGCATTTT.

V usage is TRBV7-2 and J usage is TRBJ1-4; D gene uncertain. The CDR3 totals 14 residues. Germline V gives CDR1 SGHTA, CDR2 FQGNSA. Trimming took off 5 bases at V and 8 bases at J, with 15 bases between the two ends. CDR3 amino acids: CASSPSPFWEKLFF. CDR3 coding DNA: TGTGCCAGCAGCCCTAGCCCTTTCTGGGAAAAACTGTTTTTT.

This sequence joins TRBV28 and TRBJ1-2; D uncertain. The germline CDR1 and CDR2 sequences are MDHEN and SYDVKM. Trimming took off 0 bases at V and 3 bases at J, with 11 bases between the two ends. This CDR3 spans 15 amino acids. The CDR3 bases are TGTGCCAGCAGTTTATGGGCGGCCGGCGACTATGGCTACACCTTC. Translated, it gives CASSLWAAGDYGYTF.

This clone has just one count. V is TRBV2 and J is TRBJ1-6; 7 nucleotides line up with TRBD1. Germline V gene sequence: CDR1 SNHLY, CDR2 FYNNEI. With 5 bases clipped from V and 8 bases from J, the junction kept 9 bases outside the gene matches. CDR3 length equals 15 residues. The CDR3: CASSPLGGPDSPLHF. CDR3 DNA: TGTGCCAGCAGTCCCCTAGGGGGCCCGGATTCACCCCTCCACTTT. Supplemented by reference TRBV2 and TRBJ1-6, the full variable domain reads EPEVTQTPSHQVTQMGQEVILRCVPISNHLYFYWYRQILGQKVEFLVSFYNNEISEKSEIFDDQFSVERPDGSNFTLKIRSTKLEDSAMYFCASSPLGGPDSPLHFGNGTRLTVT.

The rearrangement links TRBV19 to TRBJ1-2; 8 nucleotides align to TRBD1. Trimming at V came to 0 bases and at J to 2 bases, leaving 11 bases not matched to a gene. The germline CDR1 and CDR2 sequences are LNHDA and SQIVND (reference sequence). This CDR3 region has 18 residues. The chain's CDR3 is CASSIDSGGADFNYGYTF. The CDR3 DNA reads TGTGCCAGTAGTATAGATTCAGGGGGCGCGGATTTCAACTATGGCTACACCTTC.

The V and J genes are TRBV6-2 or TRBV6-3 and TRBJ1-1; a possible D gene is TRBD1 (5 bases). In germline, CDR1 is MNHEY, CDR2 SVGEGT. Trimming removed 2 bases at V and 4 bases at J, with 11 bases between. This CDR3 has 14 amino acids. CDR3: CASSYSSGGTEAFF. The CDR3 bases are TGTGCCAGCAGTTACAGCTCGGGGGGCACTGAAGCTTTCTTT.

The chain links TRBV4-1 to TRBJ2-7; D is unclear. The CDR3 is 13 amino acids. V was clipped by 1 base and J by 5 bases, with 9 bases between them. Germline V gene lookup returns CDR1 MGHRA and CDR2 YSYEKL. The CDR3: CASSQVGRDEQYF. Here the CDR3 DNA reads TGCGCCAGCAGCCAAGTTGGTCGGGACGAGCAGTACTTC.

This clone was picked up one time. The chain links TRBV7-6 to TRBJ2-5; TRBD2 agrees at 10 bases. The CDR3 runs 15 residues. V lost 2 bases, J lost 5 bases, and 5 bases stayed unmatched. Germline V gene sequence: CDR1 SGHVS, CDR2 FNYEAQ. The CDR3 region is CASSLRLAGGETQYF. The CDR3 DNA sequence: TGTGCCAGCAGCTTACGGTTAGCGGGGGGTGAGACCCAGTACTTC.

V gene TRBV24-1 combines with J gene TRBJ2-1; the D gene is possibly TRBD1 (5 bases). In germline, CDR1 is KGHDR, CDR2 SFDVKD. The length of the CDR3 is 17 residues. The V end was cut by 6 bases, the J end by 8 bases, with 25 bases between. CDR3 sequence reads: CATSPHETGTIRYEQFF. The CDR3 DNA follows: TGTGCCACCAGTCCCCACGAAACAGGTACAATCAGGTATGAGCAGTTCTTC.

This clone appeared once. The chain uses TRBV5-1 and TRBJ2-3; a weak D match, TRBD2 (5 bases). The germline CDR1 and CDR2 sequences are SGHRS and YFSETQ. The CDR3 runs 16 residues. Trimming took off 5 bases at V and 0 bases at J, with 16 bases between the two ends. CDR3 amino acids: CASSHLGGSSTDTQYF. The CDR3 DNA follows: TGCGCCAGCAGTCATCTAGGAGGTTCTAGCACAGATACGCAGTATTTT.

The gene calls are TRBV3-1 (or the pseudogene TRBV3-2) and TRBJ2-6, with D hard to call. The germline V gene has CDR1 LGHDT and CDR2 YNNKEL (reference sequence). V lost 0 bases and J lost 0, with 12 bases in between. This CDR3 is 18 amino acids long. The CDR3 sequence is CASSQDRWVGSGANVLTF. The CDR3 DNA sequence: TGTGCCAGCAGCCAAGACAGGTGGGTCGGCTCTGGGGCCAACGTCCTGACTTTC.

This chain joins TRBV5-1 and TRBJ2-3; 13 bases align to TRBD2. Losses at the gene ends were 5 bases for V and 4 bases for J; bases not matched to a gene: 4. The CDR3 covers 15 residues. CDR1 and CDR2 from the germline V gene are SGHRS and YFSETQ. The CDR3 here is CASRPTSGGADTQYF. CDR3 DNA sequence: TGCGCCAGCAGACCAACTAGCGGGGGGGCAGATACGCAGTATTTT.

This clone was seen only once. This chain uses TRBV5-1 with TRBJ2-5, with TRBD2 matching 15 bases. The junction had 3 bases not matched to a gene; V was cut back by 4 bases and J by 2 bases. From germline, CDR1 is SGHRS and CDR2 YFSETQ. The CDR3 has 16 amino acids. CDR3 in amino acids: CASSIGLAGGQETQYF. CDR3 bases: TGCGCCAGCAGCATTGGACTAGCGGGGGGGCAAGAGACCCAGTACTTC.

This chain connects TRBV11-1 to TRBJ1-1, with D perhaps TRBD1 (5 bases). Germline values: CDR1 SGHAT, CDR2 FQDESV (reference sequence). The CDR3 totals 14 residues. Between the trimmed V and J ends, which lost 5 bases and 3 bases, there was a span of 13 bases. The CDR3 DNA reads TGTGCCAGCAGCGAGAGGAACAGGTACACTGAAGCTTTCTTT. This translates into CASSERNRYTEAFF.

The V call is TRBV3-1 (or the pseudogene TRBV3-2), the J call TRBJ2-3, with 10 bases that match TRBD1. The CDR3 extends over 16 amino acids. Germline trimming cut 4 bases from V and 2 bases from J; bases unmatched to any gene: 6. Germline CDR1 and CDR2: LGHDT and YNNKEL (reference sequence). CDR3 sequence reads: CASSPRTGGITDTQYF. DNA for the CDR3: TGTGCCAGCAGCCCAAGGACAGGGGGGATCACAGATACGCAGTATTTT.